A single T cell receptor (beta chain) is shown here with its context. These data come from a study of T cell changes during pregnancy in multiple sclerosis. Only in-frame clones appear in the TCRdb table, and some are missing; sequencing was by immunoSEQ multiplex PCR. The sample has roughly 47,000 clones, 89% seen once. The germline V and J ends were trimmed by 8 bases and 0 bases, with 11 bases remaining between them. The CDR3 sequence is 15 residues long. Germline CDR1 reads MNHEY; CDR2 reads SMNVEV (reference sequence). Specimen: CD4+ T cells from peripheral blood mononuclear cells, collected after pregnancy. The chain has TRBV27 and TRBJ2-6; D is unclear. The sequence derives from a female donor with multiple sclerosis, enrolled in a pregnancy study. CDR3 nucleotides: TGTGCCAGCGGTAGACAAAGCTCTGGGGCCAACGTCCTGACTTTC. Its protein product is CASGRQSSGANVLTF.